This T cell receptor beta chain was identified during a study of blood T cell repertoires in COVID-19. Study in general: COVID-19 samples from acute and convalescent phases originated in the United States, Italy and Spain.

Adults between about 18 and 95 years of age took part from 24 US areas. Participants had their cohort set by participant-reported clinical history. Authors' analysis steps: Nucleated cell number was recorded as an estimate derived from reference gene primer amplification. Generated by immunoSEQ multiplex PCR, the TCRdb table keeps only in-frame clones and is missing some. V, J and clone size reflect that table, while D and trimming were determined from the DNA. This sample has about 240,000 clones, with 83% found just once. CDR3 size: 19 residues. Unmatched junction bases numbered 13, after V lost 4 bases and J lost 3 bases. Germline CDR1 reads ENHRY; CDR2 reads SYGVKD.

Sequencing used PBMCs or T cells enriched from blood (not recorded which). The genes are TRBV10-3 and TRBJ2-5, with 14 bases aligning to TRBD2. This clonotype originated in a woman aged 40 to 50 who had been exposed to COVID-19. The CDR3 loop is CAISAGRGTSGGMEETQYF. Here the CDR3 DNA reads TGTGCCATCAGTGCCGGGAGGGGGACTAGCGGGGGCATGGAAGAGACCCAGTACTTC.